One and the same sample provided the 24 T cell receptor beta chains below, sequenced in a study of cytomegalovirus exposure and HLA in healthy donors. PCR involved 60 Vbeta and 13 Jbeta primers. Repertoires were generated with immunoSEQ multiplex PCR, while TCRdb's copy carries only in-frame clones and drops some. The sample consists of 150,000 to 200,000 clones, around three quarters of them appearing once. The sequenced material came from PBMCs. The receptor source for this set is a woman in her thirties in good health and CMV-seropositive.

The chain is built from TRBV6-5 and TRBJ2-1; 9 positions agree with TRBD2. Trimming removed 7 bases from V and 7 bases from J; junction bases left unmatched: 11. This CDR3 region has 15 residues. Germline CDR1 MNHEY, CDR2 SVGAGI. DNA of the CDR3: TGTGCCAGCAAGAGAGCGGGGGGTCCGAGGAATGAGCAGTTCTTC. As protein: CASKRAGGPRNEQFF.

This clone showed up just a few times. The chain employs TRBV7-2 and TRBJ2-1, with 16 bases identical to TRBD2. This CDR3 has 15 residues. Germline CDR1 is SGHTA and CDR2 is FQGNSA. Losses at the gene ends were 0 bases for V and 15 bases for J; bases not matched to a gene: 5. This chain's CDR3 is CASSLAGTSGGAGFF. The CDR3 DNA sequence: TGTGCCAGCAGCTTAGCTGGGACTAGCGGGGGGGCCGGGTTCTTC.

The CDR3 DNA follows: TGTGCCAGCAGTAGCTCTAGCACAGATACGCAGTATTTT. Its protein product is CASSSSSTDTQYF. V and J are TRBV6-4 and TRBJ2-3; unclear D gene. Germline loops: CDR1 MRHNA, CDR2 SNTAGT. The CDR3 has 13 residues. The V end was cut by 5 bases, the J end by 0 bases, with 6 bases between.

V gene TRBV2 combines with J gene TRBJ1-5; D possibly corresponds to TRBD1 (6 bases). V was cut by 5 bases and J by 7 bases, with 9 bases left in between. The CDR3 runs to 12 residues. CDR1 is SNHLY, CDR2 FYNNEI, per germline. This CDR3 reads CASSLDRQPQHF. The CDR3 coding sequence is TGTGCCAGCAGTTTGGACAGACAGCCCCAGCATTTT.

The chain joins TRBV19 to TRBJ1-2; 9 nucleotides match TRBD1. This CDR3 is built from 15 residues. The junction had 6 bases not matched to a gene; V was cut back by 6 bases and J by 1 base. Looked up from germline, CDR1 is LNHDA and CDR2 is SQIVND (reference sequence). The CDR3 loop is CASSVGQGSNYGYTF. CDR3 bases: TGTGCCAGTAGCGTCGGACAGGGGAGTAACTATGGCTACACCTTC.

The rearrangement uses TRBV29-1 and TRBJ2-5; the match to TRBD2 covers 9 bases. In germline, CDR1 is SQVTM, CDR2 ANQGSEA. Trimming removed 7 bases from V and 3 bases from J; junction bases left unmatched: 3. CDR3 length: 12 amino acids. CDR3 protein: CSGSGGEETQYF. CDR3 coding DNA: TGCAGCGGTAGCGGGGGAGAAGAGACCCAGTACTTC.

The V and J genes are TRBV4-1 and TRBJ2-1, with 9 bases fitting TRBD2. V was pared by 2 bases and J by 3 bases, with 8 bases of the junction left unmatched. Per germline, CDR1 MGHRA and CDR2 YSYEKL. The CDR3 has 17 amino acids. CDR3 amino acids: CASSQIGGTSLYNEQFF. In DNA, the CDR3 is TGCGCCAGCAGCCAAATAGGTGGGACTAGCCTCTACAATGAGCAGTTCTTC.

This clone occurred a few times. The chain is built from TRBV25-1 and TRBJ2-2, with D possibly being TRBD1 (7 bases). The CDR3 has 16 amino acids. CDR1 is MGHDK, CDR2 SYGVNS, per germline. V was cut by 1 base and J by 3 bases, with 12 bases left in between. The CDR3 DNA sequence: TGTGCCAGCAGTGAATTCAGGGGGGTATACACCGGGGAGCTGTTTTTT. Its protein product is CASSEFRGVYTGELFF.

A few counts support this clone. The rearrangement joins TRBV5-1 to TRBJ1-3; the D is unclear. V lost 1 base and J 3 bases, leaving 11 bases between the germline ends. The CDR3 is 15 amino acids. Germline CDR1 SGHRS, CDR2 YFSETQ. The CDR3 bases are TGCGCCAGCAGCTTGAGCAGCAACTATGGAAACACCATATATTTT. This codes for CASSLSSNYGNTIYF. The full variable domain, completed using reference TRBV5-1 and TRBJ1-3, is KAGVTQTPRYLIKTRGQQVTLSCSPISGHRSVSWYQQTPGQGLQFLFEYFSETQRNKGNFPGRFSGRQFSNSRSEMNVSTLELGDSALYLCASSLSSNYGNTIYFGEGSWLTVV.

The V call is TRBV4-1, the J call TRBJ2-5; 14 nucleotides line up with TRBD2. The CDR3 spans 16 residues. CDR1 MGHRA and CDR2 YSYEKL come from the germline V gene. After removal of 5 bases from V and 5 bases from J, the junction contained 7 bases not matched to a gene. This chain's CDR3 is CASSYGLAGGWETQYF. DNA of the CDR3: TGCGCCAGCAGCTACGGACTAGCGGGGGGCTGGGAGACCCAGTACTTC.

V usage is TRBV5-5 and J usage is TRBJ1-1, with TRBD1 as a possible D gene (6 bases). Trimming took off 4 bases at V and 2 bases at J, with 15 bases between the two ends. Germline V gene sequence: CDR1 SGHKS, CDR2 YYEKEE (reference sequence). This CDR3 comprises 15 residues. The CDR3 DNA reads as TGTGCCAGCAGCAGCCTAGGACAGCTCAACACTGAAGCTTTCTTT. It encodes CASSSLGQLNTEAFF.

The chain has TRBV6-5 and TRBJ1-1, with D hard to call. Deletions cut 6 bases from V and 2 bases from J, with 16 bases between. The V gene's germline CDR1 is MNHEY and CDR2 SVGAGI. CDR3 length: 15 residues. For the CDR3, the DNA is TGTGCCAGCAGCCCCCGAGGCGCCCGAAACACTGAAGCTTTCTTT. This sequence encodes CASSPRGARNTEAFF.

This chain joins TRBV6-1 and TRBJ2-7; 13 positions match TRBD2. Trimming at V came to 7 bases and at J to 2 bases, leaving 5 bases not matched to a gene. Germline V lookup: CDR1 MNHNS, CDR2 SASEGT. This CDR3 is built from 15 residues. The CDR3 region has the DNA TGTGCCAGCAATCTTGGGACTAGCGGGACCTACGAGCAGTACTTC. This codes for CASNLGTSGTYEQYF.

This clone was counted many times. The genes are TRBV6-1 and TRBJ1-5; D is possibly TRBD1 (5 bases). The CDR3 loop spans 15 amino acids. Trimming took off 3 bases at V and 0 bases at J, with 9 bases between the two ends. Germline V gives CDR1 MNHNS, CDR2 SASEGT. The CDR3 sequence is CASSEGGHSNQPQHF. The CDR3 bases are TGTGCCAGCAGTGAGGGAGGACATAGCAATCAGCCCCAGCATTTT.

The chain recombines TRBV18 with TRBJ1-1, with TRBD1 matching over 11 bases. Germline CDR1 is KGHSH and CDR2 is LQKENI. J was trimmed by 0 bases and V by 0 bases; bases with no gene match: 15. The CDR3 length is 21 residues. CDR3 protein: CASSPPRTGGVGRVMNTEAFF. The CDR3 coding sequence is TGTGCCAGCTCACCACCGAGGACAGGGGGCGTGGGTAGAGTTATGAACACTGAAGCTTTCTTT.

The chain carries TRBV19 and TRBJ1-4; 7 positions agree with TRBD1. The CDR3 is 15 residues long. V shed 1 base, J shed 4 bases, and the junction held 3 bases outside the gene matches. CDR1 LNHDA and CDR2 SQIVND come from the germline V gene (reference sequence). The CDR3 is CASSIVWDSNEKLFF. In DNA form, the CDR3 reads TGTGCCAGTAGTATAGTCTGGGACAGTAATGAAAAACTGTTTTTT. Full variable domain (remainder filled in from reference TRBV19 and TRBJ1-4): DGGITQSPKYLFRKEGQNVTLSCEQNLNHDAMYWYRQDPGQGLRLIYYSQIVNDFQKGDIAEGYSVSREKKESFPLTVTSAQKNPTAFYLCASSIVWDSNEKLFFGSGTQLSVL.

The gene calls are TRBV13 and TRBJ2-6, with D tentatively TRBD1 (6 bases). The V gene's germline CDR1 is PRHDT and CDR2 FYEKMQ (reference sequence). The CDR3 is 15 residues long. Trimming took off 7 bases at V and 2 bases at J, with 12 bases between the two ends. CDR3 coding DNA: TGTGCCAGCACCAGACAGGTTGCTGGGGCCAACGTCCTGACTTTC. The encoded protein is CASTRQVAGANVLTF.

V gene TRBV29-1 combines with J gene TRBJ2-2, with TRBD2 matching 7 bases. V shed 3 bases and J 7 bases; nucleotides not matched to a gene: 8. Looked up from germline, CDR1 is SQVTM and CDR2 is ANQGSEA. This CDR3 has 14 amino acids. The CDR3 nucleotides are TGCAGCGTTGATATAGGACTAGAGGGCGGGGAGCTGTTTTTT. Its protein product is CSVDIGLEGGELFF.

This chain joins TRBV5-3 and TRBJ2-2, with D perhaps matching TRBD2 (5 bases). TRBV5-3 is labeled an ORF, and its function is uncertain. The CDR3 is made up of 14 amino acids. Trimming stripped 4 bases from V and 6 bases from J, with 13 bases between. This chain's CDR3 is CARSRGIGAGELFF. CDR3 nucleotide sequence: TGTGCCAGAAGCCGAGGGATTGGGGCCGGGGAGCTGTTTTTT.

The rearrangement joins TRBV27 to TRBJ2-7; TRBD1 matches 10 bases. Trimming at V came to 2 bases and at J to 3 bases, leaving 7 bases not matched to a gene. This CDR3 has 16 residues. Germline CDR1 and CDR2: MNHEY and SMNVEV (reference sequence). The CDR3 is CASSLTSTGGSYEQYF. CDR3 DNA: TGTGCCAGCAGTTTAACCTCGACAGGGGGCAGCTACGAGCAGTACTTC.

The chain uses TRBV27 and TRBJ2-5, with D possibly TRBD2 on 5 matching bases. CDR3 length: 15 residues. The V end was cut by 4 bases, the J end by 7 bases, with 19 bases between. Germline V gene data show CDR1 as MNHEY and CDR2 as SMNVEV (reference sequence). Here the CDR3 reads CASSSSGVAGGTQYF. The CDR3, as DNA: TGTGCCAGCAGTTCGTCCGGAGTGGCGGGTGGGACCCAGTACTTC.

The chain recombines TRBV6-1 with TRBJ2-3; D is unresolved. V lost 2 bases and J lost 2, with 20 bases in between. The length of the CDR3 is 18 residues. The germline V gene encodes CDR1 MNHNS and CDR2 SASEGT. The CDR3: CASSESERLLIITDTQYF. The CDR3 nucleotides are TGTGCCAGCAGTGAATCCGAGAGGCTGCTAATCATCACAGATACGCAGTATTTT.

The rearrangement links TRBV5-1 to TRBJ1-2; D gene uncertain. Germline V CDR1 and CDR2: SGHRS, YFSETQ. The germline V and J ends were trimmed by 0 bases and 6 bases, with 15 bases remaining between them. There are 15 residues in the CDR3. The CDR3 is CASSLDRGSTNGYTF. The CDR3 DNA is TGCGCCAGCAGCTTGGACCGAGGGAGTACCAATGGCTACACCTTC. The whole variable domain, remainder taken from reference TRBV5-1 and TRBJ1-2, is KAGVTQTPRYLIKTRGQQVTLSCSPISGHRSVSWYQQTPGQGLQFLFEYFSETQRNKGNFPGRFSGRQFSNSRSEMNVSTLELGDSALYLCASSLDRGSTNGYTFGSGTRLTVV.

This clone was detected a few times. This chain links TRBV2 with TRBJ1-4; 7 bases are shared with TRBD1. After removal of 5 bases from V and 2 bases from J, the junction contained 5 bases not matched to a gene. CDR3 length: 15 amino acids. Germline assignment: CDR1 SNHLY and CDR2 FYNNEI. The CDR3 DNA sequence: TGTGCCAGCAGTTACTCCAGGGGGACTAATGAAAAACTGTTTTTT. Residues: CASSYSRGTNEKLFF.